This T cell receptor beta chain was recovered during a study of T cell responses to AZD1222 COVID-19 vaccine. General study results and limits: The number of AZD1222 recipients seropositive at baseline was only five or six. Repertoire sampling was restricted to post-peak T cell response timepoints. Clonal diversity may have been underestimated in mostly white British donors. Unmutated regions of variants are reportedly targeted by nearly half of spike-specific TCRs.

Concerning this clone: As yet, its antigen is unknown.

TCRdb's table, derived via immunoSEQ multiplex PCR, lists solely in-frame clones and lacks some. The table lists tens of thousands of clones, about 80% of them singletons. The CDR3 is made up of 13 amino acids. The V end was cut by 5 bases, the J end by 3 bases, with 8 bases between. Per the germline V gene, CDR1 is SGHVS and CDR2 is FQNEAQ. Sample: peripheral blood, taken 28 days after the second AZD1222 dose. The clonotype originates from an adult who received the AZD1222 COVID-19 vaccine. The chain uses TRBV7-8 and TRBJ1-5; unclear D gene. This CDR3 reads CASSEPNNQPQHF. DNA of the CDR3: TGTGCCAGCAGCGAGCCGAACAATCAGCCCCAGCATTTT.